This T cell receptor (beta chain) stems from a study of shared clonotypes between healthy human individuals. General observations from the study: Blood was the sole source, and tissue repertoires probably differ.

V dropped 8 bases and J dropped 9 bases, with 17 bases sitting between them. The CDR3 loop spans 12 amino acids. From germline, CDR1 is SNHLY and CDR2 FYNNEI. Remarks on this clone: Its matching antigen is unknown.

Input per replicate PCR of unsorted PBMC was around 300 ng DNA, corresponding to roughly 30,000 T cell genomes. Authors' analysis steps: Without quality scores, immunoSEQ junctional reads could not be filtered like full-length reads. TCRdb's copy holds only in-frame clones and misses some; the assay was immunoSEQ multiplex PCR. V, J and clone size are taken as reported in that table, and D and trimming were inferred from the DNA itself. The sample has more than 450,000 clones; about four fifths are singletons. Sequenced input: PBMCs. This chain connects TRBV2 to TRBJ2-7; D is uncertain. The receptor was derived from a woman in her 40s in good health. Some clones in this sample may be carry-over from other donors' samples. CDR3 in DNA: TGTGCCAGCTATACAAGTTTAACGGTGCAGTACTTC. Translation gives CASYTSLTVQYF. The full variable domain, in which reference TRBV2 and TRBJ2-7 provide the parts outside the CDR3, is EPEVTQTPSHQVTQMGQEVILRCVPISNHLYFYWYRQILGQKVEFLVSFYNNEISEKSEIFDDQFSVERPDGSNFTLKIRSTKLEDSAMYFCASYTSLTVQYFGPGTRLTVT.